Following are 12 T cell receptor beta chains from one sample sequenced in a study of blood T cell repertoires in COVID-19. Assay used: immunoSEQ multiplex PCR; TCRdb lists only in-frame clones, some missing. The data show about 65,000 clones, approximately 93% seen once. The source material was peripheral blood. These receptors came from a man aged 65 to 79 with active COVID-19.

V usage is TRBV7-2 and J usage is TRBJ2-3, with 11 bases lining up with TRBD1. The germline gives CDR1 SGHTA, CDR2 FQGNSA. This CDR3 is built from 14 residues. V gave up 5 bases and J gave up 5 bases; unmatched junction bases: 3. In DNA, the CDR3 is TGTGCCAGCAGCCCGGACAGGGGGCGAGATACGCAGTATTTT. It codes for CASSPDRGRDTQYF.

A single count supports this clone. This sequence joins TRBV6-6 and TRBJ2-3, with 7 bases aligning to TRBD1. Trimming took 8 bases from V and 8 from J; bases not matched to a gene: 10. Germline-derived CDR1 and CDR2 are MNHNY and SVGAGI (reference sequence). The CDR3 spans 13 residues. CDR3 in amino acids: CASGWGQLGTQYF. In DNA, the CDR3 is TGTGCCAGCGGGTGGGGACAGTTGGGTACGCAGTATTTT.

This chain joins TRBV19 and TRBJ1-5; D is unresolved. Trimming left V 4 bases short and J 2 bases short, with 12 bases between. The length of the CDR3 is 15 residues. From germline, CDR1 is LNHDA and CDR2 SQIVND (reference sequence). The CDR3 loop reads CASSTPERGNQPQHF. The CDR3, as DNA: TGTGCCAGTAGTACGCCGGAGAGGGGCAATCAGCCCCAGCATTTT.

In this sample, this clone turned up a few times. This sequence joins TRBV5-4 and TRBJ2-7; TRBD2 matches at 8 bases. The CDR3 has 14 amino acids. J was trimmed by 9 bases and V by 4 bases; bases with no gene match: 12. CDR1 is SGHNT and CDR2 is YYREEE in the germline V gene (reference sequence). CDR3 DNA: TGTGCCAGCAGCGGCCAGGGAGCGGGGGTATCGCAGTACTTC. This translates into CASSGQGAGVSQYF.

This chain connects TRBV12-3 or TRBV12-4 to TRBJ2-4; 7 bases agree with TRBD1. The trim removed 6 bases at V and 3 bases at J, leaving 2 bases unmatched. This CDR3 is 13 amino acids long. The CDR3 spells CASSRTGKNIQYF. The CDR3 DNA is TGTGCCAGCAGCCGGACAGGCAAAAACATTCAGTACTTC.

The J gene is TRBJ1-6, the V gene TRBV27, with a tentative D call TRBD1 (6 bases). The CDR3 has 14 amino acids. The V end lost 5 bases, the J end lost 11 bases, and 16 bases lay between the germline ends. Germline V gene sequence: CDR1 MNHEY, CDR2 SMNVEV (reference sequence). The CDR3 nucleotides read TGTGCCAGCAGTCCCTACAGGGCCCAGGCACCCCTCCACTTT. It specifies CASSPYRAQAPLHF.

This clone was observed a single time. The V and J genes are TRBV5-8 and TRBJ2-5; the match to TRBD1 covers 9 bases. The CDR3 covers 14 residues. Trimming removed 3 bases from V and 5 bases from J; junction bases left unmatched: 5. Germline V CDR1 and CDR2: SGHTS, YDEGEE. CDR3 nucleotide sequence: TGTGCCAGCAGCTACGGACAGGGGTGGGAGACCCAGTACTTC. Its translation is CASSYGQGWETQYF.

This clone is a singleton in its sample. The genes are TRBV4-1 and TRBJ2-1; the match to TRBD2 covers 14 bases. The CDR3 covers 18 residues. Germline CDR1 reads MGHRA; CDR2 reads YSYEKL. The V gene end was trimmed by 2 bases and the J gene end by 0 bases; junction bases not matched to a gene: 3. Here the CDR3 reads CASSQWTSGGSSYNEQFF. The DNA for the CDR3 is TGCGCCAGCAGCCAATGGACTAGCGGGGGGTCCTCCTACAATGAGCAGTTCTTC.

The chain combines TRBV28 with TRBJ2-7; 9 bases are a match to TRBD1. V gave up 7 bases and J gave up 1 base; unmatched junction bases: 8. The CDR3 runs 15 residues. Germline CDR1 reads MDHEN; CDR2 reads SYDVKM. CDR3 region: CASKPGQGVSYEQYV. The CDR3 coding sequence is TGTGCCAGCAAACCGGGACAGGGAGTATCCTACGAGCAGTACGTC.

V and J are TRBV7-9 and TRBJ2-7; TRBD2 agrees at 8 bases. Germline CDR1 SEHNR, CDR2 FQNEAQ (reference sequence). The CDR3 contains 16 residues. With 4 bases clipped from V and 5 bases from J, the junction kept 13 bases outside the gene matches. The DNA of the CDR3 is TGTGCCAGCAGCTCCGGGTACGGGGGGGCCAGGGACGAGCAGTACTTC. Its translation: CASSSGYGGARDEQYF.

The chain links TRBV10-3 to TRBJ1-5, with D unresolved. The CDR3 has 13 amino acids. Germline V lookup: CDR1 ENHRY, CDR2 SYGVKD. V gave up 6 bases and J gave up 3 bases, with 9 bases separating them. DNA of the CDR3: TGTGCCATCAGCGCTACTGACAATCAGCCCCAGCATTTT. Translation gives CAISATDNQPQHF.

The CDR3 loop reads CAISKKKGSGGSYEQYF. The DNA of the CDR3 is TGTGCCATCAGTAAAAAGAAGGGGTCGGGGGGGTCCTACGAGCAGTACTTC. This sequence joins TRBV10-3 and TRBJ2-7; TRBD2 matches at 8 bases. The germline gives CDR1 ENHRY, CDR2 SYGVKD. The CDR3 totals 17 residues. Trimming took 5 bases from V and 1 from J; bases not matched to a gene: 13.